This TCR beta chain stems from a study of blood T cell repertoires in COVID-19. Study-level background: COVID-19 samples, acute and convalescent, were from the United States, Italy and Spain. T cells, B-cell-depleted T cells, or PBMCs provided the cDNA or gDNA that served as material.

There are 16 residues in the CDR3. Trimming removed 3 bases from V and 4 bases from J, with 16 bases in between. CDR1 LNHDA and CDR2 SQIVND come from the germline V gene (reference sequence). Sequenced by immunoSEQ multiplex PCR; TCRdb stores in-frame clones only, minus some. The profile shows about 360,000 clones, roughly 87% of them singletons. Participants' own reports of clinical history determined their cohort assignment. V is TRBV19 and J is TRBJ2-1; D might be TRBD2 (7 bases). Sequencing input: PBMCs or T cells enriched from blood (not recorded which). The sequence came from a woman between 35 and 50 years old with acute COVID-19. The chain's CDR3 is CASSIISGGPYNEQFF. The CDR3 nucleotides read TGTGCCAGTAGTATCATTTCGGGGGGCCCTTACAATGAGCAGTTCTTC.